This T cell receptor beta chain was sequenced during a study of cytomegalovirus exposure and HLA in healthy donors. The study, taken as a whole, reports: Later, TCR association rates were found to vary by HLA locus, highest for DRB1 and lowest for HLA-C. Three chains linked to CMV were shown in vitro to be specific for CMV antigens. It has been reported that TCR beta sequences accurately predicted the HLA-A and HLA-B alleles of most subjects.

The CDR3 has 14 residues. Between the trimmed V and J ends, which lost 8 bases and 4 bases, there was a span of 17 bases. Germline V gene lookup returns CDR1 KGHSH and CDR2 LQKENI. Comment on this clone: Its antigen is undetermined.

The PCR had 60 Vbeta and 13 Jbeta primers. Some clones are missing from TCRdb's copy, which holds only in-frame ones; the method was immunoSEQ multiplex PCR. Of about 110,000 clones listed, around 81% are singletons. The J gene is TRBJ2-5, the V gene TRBV18, with a weak D call TRBD1 (5 bases). This sequence was found in a young woman in good health and CMV-seronegative. The material sequenced was PBMCs. The CDR3 loop is CASIYSREGETQYF. The CDR3 bases are TGTGCCAGCATATATTCCAGGGAAGGAGAGACCCAGTACTTC.